This T cell receptor (beta chain) was recovered during a study of blood T cell repertoires in COVID-19. Study at large: The study drew acute and convalescent COVID-19 samples from the United States, Italy and Spain. In each case, the material was cDNA or gDNA derived from T cells, B-cell-depleted T cells, or PBMCs.

This CDR3 region has 17 residues. With 4 bases removed from V and 6 bases from J, the gap between germline ends came to 21 bases. Germline values: CDR1 SGHVT, CDR2 SQSDAQ. Per the study methods: How many nucleated cells were present was estimated from reference gene primer amplification. Repertoires were generated with immunoSEQ multiplex PCR, while TCRdb's copy carries only in-frame clones and drops some. The DNA gave D and trimming, while V, J and clone size come from that table. Of 250,000 to 350,000 clones listed, about 93% are singletons. This receptor was taken from a woman aged 25 to 39 with COVID-19, enrolled during active disease. Input material: peripheral blood. This chain links TRBV7-4 with TRBJ2-2; tentative D call: TRBD2 (6 bases). The CDR3 bases are TGTGCCAGCAGCTCCGGGGCCATTGCGGGACCTTCCGGGGAGCTGTTTTTT. Encoded protein: CASSSGAIAGPSGELFF.